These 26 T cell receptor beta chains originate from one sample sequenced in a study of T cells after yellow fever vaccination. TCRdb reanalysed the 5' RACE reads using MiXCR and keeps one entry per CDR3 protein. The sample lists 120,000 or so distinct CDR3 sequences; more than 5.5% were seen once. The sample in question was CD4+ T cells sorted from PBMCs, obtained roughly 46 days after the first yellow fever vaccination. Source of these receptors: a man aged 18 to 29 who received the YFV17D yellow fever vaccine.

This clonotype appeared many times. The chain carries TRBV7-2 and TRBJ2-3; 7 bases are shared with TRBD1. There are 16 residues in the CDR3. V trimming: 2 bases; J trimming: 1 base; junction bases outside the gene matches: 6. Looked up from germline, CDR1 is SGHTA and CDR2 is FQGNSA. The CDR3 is CASSLSRQGGTDTQYF. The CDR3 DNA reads TGTGCCAGCAGCTTAAGTAGACAGGGAGGCACAGATACGCAGTATTTT.

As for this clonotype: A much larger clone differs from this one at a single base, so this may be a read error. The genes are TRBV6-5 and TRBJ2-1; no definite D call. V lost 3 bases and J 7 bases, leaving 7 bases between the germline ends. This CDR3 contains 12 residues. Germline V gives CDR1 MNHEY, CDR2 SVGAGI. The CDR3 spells CASSYLANEQFF. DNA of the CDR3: TGTGCCAGCAGTTATTTGGCAAATGAGCAGTTCTTC.

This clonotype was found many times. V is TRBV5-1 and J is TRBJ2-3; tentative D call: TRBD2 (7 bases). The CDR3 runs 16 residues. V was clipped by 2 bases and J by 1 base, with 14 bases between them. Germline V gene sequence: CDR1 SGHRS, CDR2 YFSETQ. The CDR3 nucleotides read TGCGCCAGCAGCTTAAACGGGGGGCTCGGCACAGATACGCAGTATTTT. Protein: CASSLNGGLGTDTQYF.

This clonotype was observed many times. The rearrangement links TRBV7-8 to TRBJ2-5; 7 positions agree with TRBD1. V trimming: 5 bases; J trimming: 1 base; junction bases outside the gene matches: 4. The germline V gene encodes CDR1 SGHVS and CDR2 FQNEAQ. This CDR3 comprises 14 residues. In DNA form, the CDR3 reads TGTGCCAGCAGCGCATACAGGGGCCAAGAGACCCAGTACTTC. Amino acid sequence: CASSAYRGQETQYF.

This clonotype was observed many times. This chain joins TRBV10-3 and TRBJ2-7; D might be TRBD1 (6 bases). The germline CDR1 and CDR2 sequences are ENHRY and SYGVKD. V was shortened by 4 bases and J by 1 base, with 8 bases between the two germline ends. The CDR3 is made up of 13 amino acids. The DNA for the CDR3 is TGTGCCATCAGTGCACAGGGTTCCTACGAGCAGTACGTC. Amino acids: CAISAQGSYEQYV.

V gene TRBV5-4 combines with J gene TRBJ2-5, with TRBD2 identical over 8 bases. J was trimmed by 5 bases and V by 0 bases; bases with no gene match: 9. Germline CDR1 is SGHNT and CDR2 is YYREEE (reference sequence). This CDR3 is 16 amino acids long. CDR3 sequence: CASSLDPSGGPETQYF. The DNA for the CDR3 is TGTGCCAGCAGCTTGGACCCGAGCGGGGGCCCGGAGACCCAGTACTTC.

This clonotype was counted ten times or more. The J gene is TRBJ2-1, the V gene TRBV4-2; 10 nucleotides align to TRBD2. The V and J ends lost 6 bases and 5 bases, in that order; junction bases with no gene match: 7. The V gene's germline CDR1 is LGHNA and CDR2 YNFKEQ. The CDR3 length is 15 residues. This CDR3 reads CASRPQRGGDNEQFF. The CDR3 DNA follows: TGTGCCAGCAGACCCCAGCGGGGGGGCGACAATGAGCAGTTCTTC.

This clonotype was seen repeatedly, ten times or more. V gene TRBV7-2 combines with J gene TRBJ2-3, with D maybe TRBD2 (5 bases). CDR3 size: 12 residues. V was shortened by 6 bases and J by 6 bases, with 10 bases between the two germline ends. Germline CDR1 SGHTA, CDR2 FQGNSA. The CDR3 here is CASRIGVDTQYF. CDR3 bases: TGTGCCAGCAGGATCGGGGTGGATACGCAGTATTTT.

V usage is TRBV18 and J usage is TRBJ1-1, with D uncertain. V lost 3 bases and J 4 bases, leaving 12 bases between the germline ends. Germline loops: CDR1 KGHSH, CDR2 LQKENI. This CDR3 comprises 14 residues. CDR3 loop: CASSPKSGGTEAFF. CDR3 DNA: TGTGCCAGCTCACCGAAGTCCGGAGGCACTGAAGCTTTCTTT. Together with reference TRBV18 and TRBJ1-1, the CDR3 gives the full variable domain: NAGVMQNPRHLVRRRGQEARLRCSPMKGHSHVYWYRQLPEEGLKFMVYLQKENIIDESGMPKERFSAEFPKEGPSILRIQQVVRGDSAAYFCASSPKSGGTEAFFGQGTRLTVV.

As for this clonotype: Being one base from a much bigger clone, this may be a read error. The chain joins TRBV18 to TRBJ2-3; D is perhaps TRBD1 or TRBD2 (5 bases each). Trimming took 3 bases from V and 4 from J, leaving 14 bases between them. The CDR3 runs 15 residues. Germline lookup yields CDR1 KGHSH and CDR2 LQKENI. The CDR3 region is CASSPSEGSADTQYF. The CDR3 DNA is TGTGCCAGCTCACCCAGCGAGGGGAGCGCAGATACGCAGTATTTT.

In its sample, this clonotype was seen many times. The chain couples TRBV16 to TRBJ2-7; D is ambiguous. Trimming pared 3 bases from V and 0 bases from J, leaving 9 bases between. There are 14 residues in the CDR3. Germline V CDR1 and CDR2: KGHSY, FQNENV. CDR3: CASSQNLPSYEQYF. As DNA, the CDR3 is TGTGCCAGCAGCCAGAACCTACCCTCCTACGAGCAGTACTTC.

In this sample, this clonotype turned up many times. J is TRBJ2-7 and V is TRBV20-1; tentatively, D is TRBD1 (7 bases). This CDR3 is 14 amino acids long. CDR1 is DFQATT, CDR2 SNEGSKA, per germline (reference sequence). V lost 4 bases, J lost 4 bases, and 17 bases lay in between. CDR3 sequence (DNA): TGCAGTGCTACCACAGGGGACTGGGGATACGAGCAGTACTTC. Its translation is CSATTGDWGYEQYF.

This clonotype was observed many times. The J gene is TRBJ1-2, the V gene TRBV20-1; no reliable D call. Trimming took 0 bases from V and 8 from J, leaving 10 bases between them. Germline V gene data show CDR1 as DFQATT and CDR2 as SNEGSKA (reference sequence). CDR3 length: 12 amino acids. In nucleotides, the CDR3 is TGCAGTGCTAGAGATCCCCTTGAGGGCTACACCTTC. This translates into CSARDPLEGYTF.

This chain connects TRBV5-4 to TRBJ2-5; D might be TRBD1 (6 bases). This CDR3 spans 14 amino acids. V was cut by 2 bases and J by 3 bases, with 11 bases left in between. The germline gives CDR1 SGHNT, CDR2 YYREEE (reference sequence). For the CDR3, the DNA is TGTGCCAGCAGCTTAGGGACAATAAAAGAGACCCAGTACTTC. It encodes CASSLGTIKETQYF.

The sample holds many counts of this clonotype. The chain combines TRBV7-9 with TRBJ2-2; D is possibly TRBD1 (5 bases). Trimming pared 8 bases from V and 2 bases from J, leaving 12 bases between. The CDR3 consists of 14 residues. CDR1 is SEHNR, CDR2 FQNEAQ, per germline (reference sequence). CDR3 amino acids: CASFPDSNTGELFF. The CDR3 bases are TGTGCCAGCTTCCCAGACAGTAACACCGGGGAGCTGTTTTTT.

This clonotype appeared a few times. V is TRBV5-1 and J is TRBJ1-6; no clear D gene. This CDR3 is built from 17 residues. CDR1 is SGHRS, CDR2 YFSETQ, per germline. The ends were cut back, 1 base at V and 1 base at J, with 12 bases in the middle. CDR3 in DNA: TGCGCCAGCAGCTTGACGGCCCCCAAGTCCTATAATTCACCCCTCCACTTT. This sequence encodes CASSLTAPKSYNSPLHF. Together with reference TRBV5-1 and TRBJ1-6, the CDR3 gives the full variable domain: KAGVTQTPRYLIKTRGQQVTLSCSPISGHRSVSWYQQTPGQGLQFLFEYFSETQRNKGNFPGRFSGRQFSNSRSEMNVSTLELGDSALYLCASSLTAPKSYNSPLHFGNGTRLTVT.

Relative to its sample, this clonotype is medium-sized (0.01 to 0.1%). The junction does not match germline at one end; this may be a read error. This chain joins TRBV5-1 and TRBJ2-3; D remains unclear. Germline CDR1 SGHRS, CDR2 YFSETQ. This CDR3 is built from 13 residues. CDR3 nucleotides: TGTGCCAGCAGCTTAGCTAGCACAGATACGCAGTATTTT. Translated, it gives CASSLASTDTQYF.

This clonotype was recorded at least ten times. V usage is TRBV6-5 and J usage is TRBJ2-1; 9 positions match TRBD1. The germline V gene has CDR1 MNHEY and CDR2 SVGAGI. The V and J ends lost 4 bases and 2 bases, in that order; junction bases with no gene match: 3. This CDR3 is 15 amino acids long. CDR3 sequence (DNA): TGTGCCAGCAGTTCCCGGGACAGGGCCTACAATGAGCAGTTCTTC. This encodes CASSSRDRAYNEQFF.

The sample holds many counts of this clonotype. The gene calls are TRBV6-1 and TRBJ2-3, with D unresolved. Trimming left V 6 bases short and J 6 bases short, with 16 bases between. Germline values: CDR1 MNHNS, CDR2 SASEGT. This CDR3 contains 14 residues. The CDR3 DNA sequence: TGTGCCAGCAGCCGTGGATCGCCCGGGGATACGCAGTATTTT. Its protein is CASSRGSPGDTQYF.

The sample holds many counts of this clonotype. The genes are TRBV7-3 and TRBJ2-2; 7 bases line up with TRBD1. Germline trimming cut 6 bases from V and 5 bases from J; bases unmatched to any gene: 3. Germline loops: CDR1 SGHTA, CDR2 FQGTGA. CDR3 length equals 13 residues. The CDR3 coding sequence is TGTGCCAGCAGTTTGACAGGGACCGGGGAGCTGTTTTTT. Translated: CASSLTGTGELFF. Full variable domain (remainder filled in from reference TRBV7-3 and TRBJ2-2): GAGVSQTPSNKVTEKGKYVELRCDPISGHTALYWYRQSLGQGPEFLIYFQGTGAADDSGLPNDRFFAVRPEGSVSTLKIQRTERGDSAVYLCASSLTGTGELFFGEGSRLTVL.

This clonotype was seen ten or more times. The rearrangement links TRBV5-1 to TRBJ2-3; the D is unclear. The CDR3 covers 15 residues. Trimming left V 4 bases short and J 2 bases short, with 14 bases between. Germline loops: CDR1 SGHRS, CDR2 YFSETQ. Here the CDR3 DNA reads TGCGCCAGCAGCCCAGGCGTGGGGAACACAGATACGCAGTATTTT. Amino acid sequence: CASSPGVGNTDTQYF.

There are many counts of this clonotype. CDR3 region: CASSSRVAGETQYF. CDR3 bases: TGTGCCAGCAGCTCCCGGGTGGCGGGAGAGACCCAGTACTTC. J is TRBJ2-5 and V is TRBV7-8; perhaps TRBD2 as D (5 bases). CDR3 length: 14 amino acids. V was trimmed by 4 bases and J by 4 bases, leaving 13 bases between them. From germline, CDR1 is SGHVS and CDR2 FQNEAQ.

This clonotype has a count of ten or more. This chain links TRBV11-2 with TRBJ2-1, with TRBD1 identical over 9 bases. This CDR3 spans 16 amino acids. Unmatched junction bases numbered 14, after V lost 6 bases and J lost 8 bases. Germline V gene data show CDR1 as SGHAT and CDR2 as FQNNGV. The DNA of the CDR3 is TGTGCCAGCAGTATGCTTATGGGACAGGGCCCCCATGAGCAGTTCTTC. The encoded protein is CASSMLMGQGPHEQFF. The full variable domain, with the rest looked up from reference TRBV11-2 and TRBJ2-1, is EAGVAQSPRYKIIEKRQSVAFWCNPISGHATLYWYQQILGQGPKLLIQFQNNGVVDDSQLPKDRFSAERLKGVDSTLKIQPAKLEDSAVYLCASSMLMGQGPHEQFFGPGTRLTVL.

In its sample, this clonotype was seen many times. CDR3 loop: CSARDSDSPLHF. The DNA of the CDR3 is TGCAGTGCTAGAGACAGTGACTCACCCCTCCACTTT. The chain employs TRBV20-1 and TRBJ1-6; no definite D call. Trimming took 0 bases from V and 10 from J, leaving 7 bases between them. The CDR3 is made up of 12 amino acids. Germline loops: CDR1 DFQATT, CDR2 SNEGSKA (reference sequence).

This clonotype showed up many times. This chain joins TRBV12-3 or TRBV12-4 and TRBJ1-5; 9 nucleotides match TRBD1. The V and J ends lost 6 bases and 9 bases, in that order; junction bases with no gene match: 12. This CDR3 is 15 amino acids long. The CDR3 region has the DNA TGTGCCAGCAGAGCCGGGACAGGGATTTTTGGGCCCCAGCATTTT. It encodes CASRAGTGIFGPQHF.

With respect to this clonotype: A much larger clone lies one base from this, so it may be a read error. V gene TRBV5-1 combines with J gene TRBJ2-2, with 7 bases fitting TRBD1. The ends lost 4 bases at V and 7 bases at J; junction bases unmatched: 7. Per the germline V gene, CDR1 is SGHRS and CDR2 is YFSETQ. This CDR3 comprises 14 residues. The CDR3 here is CASSTTGYNGELFF. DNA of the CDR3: TGCGCCAGCAGCACGACAGGGTACAACGGGGAGCTGTTTTTT.